The entry that follows covers one T cell receptor (beta chain) sequence. Its cognate antigen has yet to be identified. No base-level quality is on record; no much larger clone is a single base apart. The sample belongs to a study of blood T cell repertoires in COVID-19 (dated by TCRdb to about 2020). A note on the overall study: Samples from collaborators originated in the United States, Italy and Spain and spanned both the acute and convalescent phases of COVID-19. A freely available public database, intended as a resource for researchers studying the immune response to SARS-CoV-2, is where the repertoires were released. The prospective study material was composed of cDNA or gDNA derived from T cells, B-cell-depleted T cells, or PBMCs. The samples were drawn from the first 160 participants of the ongoing ImmuneRACE study and from roughly 1,300 subjects provided by 6 global collaborators. The dataset comprised deeply sampled blood TCRbeta repertoires from subjects exposed to, actively infected with, or recovered from COVID-19. A de-identified subject ID, COVID-19 status, age in years and sex were almost always included in the sample metadata. Where available, HLA class I and class II types were taken from metadata supplied by the sample provider and were not determined by assay-based typing. What the research found in general, with its limitations: Clinical and demographic metadata were provided uncurated, with the amount varying by source and participant.

The immunoSEQ Assay, a bias-controlled multiplex PCR, was used to amplify TCRbeta CDR3 regions from genomic DNA. In the authors' own workflow: Nucleated cell counts per sample were estimated from amplification of reference gene primers within the assay. Sequence reads were collapsed and filtered to measure the absolute abundance of every unique TCRbeta CDR3 rearrangement. For each sample, productive Simpson clonality was calculated as the square root of Simpson's diversity index over productive rearrangements. TCRdb mirrors the immuneACCESS table, restricted to in-frame sequences. Some clones are absent from its copies; in checked studies, under half trace to an unresolved V gene, and the reason for the others is unknown. V, J and clone size reflect that table, while D and trimming were determined from the DNA. This sample is represented by approximately 90,000 clones; roughly 87% of them were singletons. The ten biggest clones cover roughly 8.9% of the sample.

Collaborating institutions collected whole blood in K2EDTA tubes following their own protocols. Collaborator samples were shipped for TCRbeta analysis as frozen whole blood, isolated PBMCs, or DNA extracted from either sample type. The sample consisted of peripheral blood. The TCR was taken from a man in his forties or fifties with acute or convalescent COVID-19.

The CDR3 sequence is CASSEENPRGQSYYEKLFF. The nucleotides are TGTGCCAGCAGTGAAGAAAACCCTCGAGGGCAGTCTTATTATGAAAAACTGTTTTTT. The chain links TRBV6-1 with TRBJ1-4; confidence is insufficient to name the D gene. CDR1 and CDR2 (MNHNS, SASEGT) derive from the germline V gene. V is pared back by 1 base and J by 6 bases, with 24 bases lying between the germline termini. The CDR3 contains 19 residues, cysteine and phenylalanine counted. Just CDR3 DNA is preserved here, 57 bases in frame from base 1.